The 27 T cell receptor beta chains listed next were all sequenced from one sample in a study of blood T cell repertoires in COVID-19 (dated by TCRdb to 2018 to 2021). The library came from the immunoSEQ multiplex PCR assay. The table comes from immuneACCESS by way of TCRdb, which keeps in-frame sequences with V and J called. Part of the clones is missing from these tables; in studies checked, under half for an unresolved V gene and the rest for unknown reasons. Present in this sample are approximately 280,000 clones, about 89% of which were seen just once. The biggest ten clones account for about an eighth of the sample. Sequenced: peripheral blood. The receptors were gathered from a woman in her sixties with acute or convalescent COVID-19.

The genes are TRBV7-3 and TRBJ1-1; possibly TRBD1 for D (5 bases). The CDR3 contains 14 residues. V was clipped by 6 bases and J by 4 bases, with 15 bases between them. The germline CDR1 and CDR2 sequences are SGHTA and FQGTGA. CDR3 loop: CASREGVSSTEAFF. The DNA of the CDR3 is TGTGCCAGCAGAGAAGGGGTTTCAAGCACTGAAGCTTTCTTT.

The CDR3 nucleotides read TGTGCCAGCAGCTTGGGACAGGGTAATGAAAAACTGTTTTTT. Its protein is CASSLGQGNEKLFF. The J gene is TRBJ1-4, the V gene TRBV7-2; 9 bases are a match to TRBD1. Germline trimming cut 3 bases from V and 4 bases from J; bases unmatched to any gene: 0. The CDR3 consists of 14 residues. Germline CDR1 reads SGHTA; CDR2 reads FQGNSA.

In nucleotides, the CDR3 is TGTGCCAGTAGCGCGGAGGGGGGGAACATTCAGTACTTC. It specifies CASSAEGGNIQYF. V usage is TRBV19 and J usage is TRBJ2-4; a weak D match, TRBD2 (7 bases). The CDR3 contains 13 residues. Germline V CDR1 and CDR2: LNHDA, SQIVND (reference sequence). V was shortened by 6 bases and J by 7 bases, with 13 bases between the two germline ends. The full variable domain, completed using reference TRBV19 and TRBJ2-4, is DGGITQSPKYLFRKEGQNVTLSCEQNLNHDAMYWYRQDPGQGLRLIYYSQIVNDFQKGDIAEGYSVSREKKESFPLTVTSAQKNPTAFYLCASSAEGGNIQYFGAGTRLSVL.

The chain recombines TRBV7-2 with TRBJ2-7, with D perhaps matching TRBD2 (5 bases). Trimming removed 2 bases at V and 0 bases at J, with 8 bases between. CDR3 size: 14 residues. The V gene's germline CDR1 is SGHTA and CDR2 FQGNSA. The CDR3 sequence is CASSLPGSSYEQYF. CDR3 DNA: TGTGCCAGCAGCTTACCGGGGAGCTCCTACGAGCAGTACTTC.

The rearrangement links TRBV18 to TRBJ2-5; possibly TRBD1 for D (6 bases). V lost 4 bases, J lost 2 bases, and 14 bases lay in between. The length of the CDR3 is 15 residues. The V gene's germline CDR1 is KGHSH and CDR2 LQKENI. The chain's CDR3 is CASSRDGTPQETQYF. In DNA, the CDR3 is TGTGCCAGCTCACGCGACGGGACACCGCAAGAGACCCAGTACTTC.

The chain recombines TRBV9 with TRBJ1-1; D gene unclear. Trimming left V 3 bases short and J 1 base short, with 13 bases between. The CDR3 sequence is 15 residues long. Looked up from germline, CDR1 is SGDLS and CDR2 is YYNGEE. The CDR3 region is CASSARGLTNTEAFF. CDR3 in DNA: TGTGCCAGCAGCGCTAGAGGATTAACGAACACTGAAGCTTTCTTT.

The chain uses TRBV29-1 and TRBJ2-6; no clear D. With 4 bases removed from V and 2 bases from J, the gap between germline ends came to 9 bases. Germline CDR1 SQVTM, CDR2 ANQGSEA. CDR3 size: 14 residues. The CDR3 DNA is TGCAGCGTTGGAAGTCAGACTGGGGCCAACGTCCTGACTTTC. This sequence encodes CSVGSQTGANVLTF.

V is TRBV4-2 and J is TRBJ1-1; TRBD1 matches 7 bases. This CDR3 is 15 amino acids long. Germline values: CDR1 LGHNA, CDR2 YNFKEQ. V gave up 0 bases and J gave up 3 bases; unmatched junction bases: 4. The CDR3 loop is CASSQDRGQDTEAFF. CDR3 DNA sequence: TGTGCCAGCAGCCAAGATAGAGGACAGGACACTGAAGCTTTCTTT.

This clone showed up just once. The chain is built from TRBV24-1 and TRBJ1-2; D is uncertain. In germline, CDR1 is KGHDR, CDR2 SFDVKD. The CDR3 spans 14 residues. Trimming pared 4 bases from V and 0 bases from J, leaving 8 bases between. The CDR3 nucleotides read TGTGCCACCAGTGACCCAGAAACTAACTATGGCTACACCTTC. Its protein product is CATSDPETNYGYTF.

The chain uses TRBV5-4 and TRBJ2-2; 9 positions match TRBD1. J lost 5 bases, V lost 4 bases, and 9 bases had no gene match. The CDR3 runs 16 residues. From germline, CDR1 is SGHNT and CDR2 YYREEE (reference sequence). CDR3 sequence reads: CASSPWDRVGTGELFF. DNA of the CDR3: TGTGCCAGCAGCCCCTGGGACAGGGTCGGTACCGGGGAGCTGTTTTTT.

The chain combines TRBV2 with TRBJ2-1; 13 nucleotides match TRBD2. V gave up 0 bases and J gave up 15 bases; unmatched junction bases: 5. The CDR3 has 14 residues. Germline loops: CDR1 SNHLY, CDR2 FYNNEI. The CDR3 is CASSEARTSGRRFF. The CDR3 bases are TGTGCCAGCAGTGAAGCGAGGACTAGCGGGAGACGGTTCTTC.

This clone appeared a single time. V is TRBV29-1 and J is TRBJ1-1, with TRBD1 identical over 9 bases. The CDR3 spans 13 residues. With V trimmed by 1 base and J by 5 bases, 2 bases remained unmatched. The germline V gene has CDR1 SQVTM and CDR2 ANQGSEA. The CDR3 DNA reads as TGCAGCGTTGAAGGGACAGGGGAAACTGAAGCTTTCTTT. Its protein is CSVEGTGETEAFF.

This chain joins TRBV28 and TRBJ1-2, with D maybe TRBD1 (6 bases). Germline lookup yields CDR1 MDHEN and CDR2 SYDVKM. Trimming removed 4 bases from V and 8 bases from J, with 11 bases in between. The CDR3 loop spans 12 amino acids. The DNA of the CDR3 is TGTGCCAGCAGTTCCACAGGGTTGGGCTACACCTTC. Amino acid sequence: CASSSTGLGYTF.

J is TRBJ2-3 and V is TRBV3-1 (or the pseudogene TRBV3-2), with a weak D call TRBD2 (6 bases). Trimming took 4 bases from V and 7 from J, leaving 9 bases between them. This CDR3 comprises 12 residues. Looked up from germline, CDR1 is LGHDT and CDR2 is YNNKEL (reference sequence). The CDR3 DNA reads TGTGCCAGCAGCCGGGACTTGTATACGCAGTATTTT. Its protein product is CASSRDLYTQYF.

The genes are TRBV28 and TRBJ1-5; D uncertain. Germline V gene sequence: CDR1 MDHEN, CDR2 SYDVKM. This CDR3 has 11 amino acids. The CDR3 nucleotides read TGTGGGCAACGGAGCGACGAGCCCCAGCATTTT. It specifies CGQRSDEPQHF.

The V call is TRBV4-1, the J call TRBJ1-2; 7 bases match TRBD1. The germline V gene has CDR1 MGHRA and CDR2 YSYEKL. The V segment lost 2 bases and the J segment 1 base; nucleotides outside the gene matches: 1. The CDR3 is 14 amino acids. CDR3 sequence (DNA): TGCGCCAGCAGCCAACAGGGGGTTAACTATGGCTACACCTTC. It yields the protein CASSQQGVNYGYTF.

The J gene is TRBJ2-2, the V gene TRBV18; 7 bases fit TRBD1. Germline V gene sequence: CDR1 KGHSH, CDR2 LQKENI. V shed 1 base, J shed 4 bases, and the junction held 0 bases outside the gene matches. The CDR3 spans 14 residues. CDR3 amino acids: CASSPQGATGELFF. The DNA of the CDR3 is TGTGCCAGCTCACCACAGGGGGCCACCGGGGAGCTGTTTTTT.

This chain uses TRBV27 with TRBJ2-7; D might be TRBD2 (5 bases). V lost 8 bases to trimming and J lost 3 bases, with 8 bases between them. The CDR3 spans 11 residues. The V gene's germline CDR1 is MNHEY and CDR2 SMNVEV (reference sequence). The DNA for the CDR3 is TGTGCCAGCCACGGAGGCTACGAGCAGTACTTC. Amino acids: CASHGGYEQYF.

The chain combines TRBV4-2 with TRBJ1-2; a possible D gene is TRBD1 (5 bases). Germline lookup yields CDR1 LGHNA and CDR2 YNFKEQ. The CDR3 consists of 14 residues. The V end lost 1 base, the J end lost 4 bases, and 10 bases lay between the germline ends. The CDR3 loop reads CASSQATESYGYTF. In DNA, the CDR3 is TGTGCCAGCAGCCAAGCGACAGAGTCCTATGGCTACACCTTC.

In this sample, this clone turned up once. Other DNA sequences in this specimen translate into the identical CDR3. The chain joins TRBV9 to TRBJ2-1; maybe TRBD1 (7 bases). CDR3 length: 15 residues. V lost 2 bases and J lost 2, with 11 bases in between. Germline V gene sequence: CDR1 SGDLS, CDR2 YYNGEE. CDR3 sequence reads: CASSVGRGAYNEQFF. The CDR3 nucleotides read TGTGCCAGCAGCGTCGGCAGGGGGGCCTACAATGAGCAGTTCTTC.

The chain recombines TRBV28 with TRBJ1-2; D possibly corresponds to TRBD1 (6 bases). The ends were cut back, 7 bases at V and 7 bases at J, with 13 bases in the middle. Germline CDR1 MDHEN, CDR2 SYDVKM. CDR3 length: 12 residues. DNA for the CDR3: TGTGCCAGCATCCAACGCAGGGGTGGCTACACCTTC. It encodes CASIQRRGGYTF.

The chain combines TRBV27 with TRBJ2-2; 10 bases align to TRBD1. The V gene end was trimmed by 5 bases and the J gene end by 3 bases; junction bases not matched to a gene: 3. CDR3 size: 15 residues. Germline V CDR1 and CDR2: MNHEY, SMNVEV (reference sequence). CDR3 region: CASSLTGGDTGELFF. CDR3 DNA sequence: TGTGCCAGCAGTCTGACAGGGGGCGACACCGGGGAGCTGTTTTTT.

The chain recombines TRBV5-1 with TRBJ2-7, with D possibly matching TRBD2 (6 bases). This CDR3 is built from 13 residues. Trimming stripped 7 bases from V and 6 bases from J, with 17 bases between. The V gene's germline CDR1 is SGHRS and CDR2 YFSETQ. CDR3 protein: CASREKGQLEQYF. CDR3 DNA: TGCGCCAGCCGGGAGAAAGGGCAACTCGAGCAGTACTTC.

This clone was recorded only once. This chain links TRBV5-4 with TRBJ2-5; 13 bases line up with TRBD2. The CDR3 is 17 amino acids. CDR1 is SGHNT and CDR2 is YYREEE in the germline V gene (reference sequence). V was clipped by 4 bases and J by 5 bases; unmatched bases: 11. CDR3 in amino acids: CASSPRTSGGLRETQYF. CDR3 in DNA: TGTGCCAGCAGCCCCAGGACTAGCGGGGGCCTGCGCGAGACCCAGTACTTC.

The chain recombines TRBV9 with TRBJ2-2; 8 bases map to TRBD2. This CDR3 has 16 amino acids. Per germline, CDR1 SGDLS and CDR2 YYNGEE. Trimming removed 4 bases from V and 1 base from J; junction bases left unmatched: 6. Here the CDR3 reads CASSSVSGRNTGELFF. The CDR3 DNA reads TGTGCCAGCAGCTCTGTGAGCGGGAGGAACACCGGGGAGCTGTTTTTT.

The chain recombines TRBV28 with TRBJ1-2; D uncertain. The germline V and J ends were trimmed by 5 bases and 6 bases, with 7 bases remaining between them. Germline assignment: CDR1 MDHEN and CDR2 SYDVKM. This CDR3 region has 11 residues. For the CDR3, the DNA is TGTGCCAGCAGTGGAGTTGATGGCTACACCTTC. The encoded protein is CASSGVDGYTF.

The chain recombines TRBV24-1 with TRBJ1-2; TRBD1 matches at 7 bases. CDR1 is KGHDR and CDR2 is SFDVKD in the germline V gene. The CDR3 covers 14 residues. With V trimmed by 5 bases and J by 7 bases, 9 bases remained unmatched. CDR3 bases: TGTGCCACCAGTGGCGGGACAGCCCTATCTGGCTACACCTTC. Residues: CATSGGTALSGYTF.